The sequence of this T cell receptor beta chain was determined in a study of blood T cells in healthy people across ages. Study-wide results and caveats: Diversity was higher, and naive CD4+ cells more numerous, in long-lived donors than in aged donors.

The authors ran a second PCR of about 7 to 11 cycles using a sample-barcoded 5' primer and a J-beta primer mix. Tagging of each cDNA molecule was performed by a template-switch adaptor with 12 random nucleotides. A minimum of 2.5 million CDR3-containing paired-end reads was obtained for each sample. TCRdb re-called the 5' RACE reads through MiXCR, storing one row per CDR3 protein. The repertoire holds about 400,000 distinct CDR3 sequences, with roughly half as singletons. This clonotype showed up just a few times. Antigen specificity is unknown. CDR3 length: 14 amino acids. With 8 bases removed from V and 0 bases from J, the gap between germline ends came to 13 bases.

The sequence was collected from a man aged 60 to 75 in good health. The rearrangement uses TRBV12-3 or TRBV12-4 and TRBJ1-2; D unresolved. Sequenced sample: blood. CDR3: CASARGEANYGYTF. In nucleotides, the CDR3 is TGTGCCAGCGCACGCGGGGAAGCTAACTATGGCTACACCTTC.